This TCR beta chain was captured by sequencing in a study of PD-L1 blockade in urothelial cancer. Sampling of each patient yielded between 1 and 8 specimens, collected pretreatment and on-treatment. The assay was immunoSEQ multiplex PCR, and TCRdb's table has in-frame clones only and misses some. The sample contains 17,000 or so clones, roughly 87% of which appear only once. Sequenced here: PBMCs, sampled around atezolizumab (anti-PD-L1) treatment. The sequence derives from a man aged 45 to 65 with urothelial cancer.

CDR3 sequence: CAWKKFGQGNEKLFF. DNA for the CDR3: TGTGCCTGGAAGAAATTCGGACAGGGGAATGAAAAACTGTTTTTT. V gene TRBV30 combines with J gene TRBJ1-4; the match to TRBD1 covers 9 bases. Germline CDR1 GTSNPN, CDR2 SVGIG (reference sequence). The V and J ends lost 4 bases and 5 bases, in that order; junction bases with no gene match: 8. The CDR3 spans 15 residues. Supplemented by reference TRBV30 and TRBJ1-4, the full variable domain reads SQTIHQWPATLVQPVGSPLSLECTVEGTSNPNLYWYRQAAGRGLQLLFYSVGIGQISSEVPQNLSASRPQDRQFILSSKKLLLSDSGFYLCAWKKFGQGNEKLFFGSGTQLSVL.